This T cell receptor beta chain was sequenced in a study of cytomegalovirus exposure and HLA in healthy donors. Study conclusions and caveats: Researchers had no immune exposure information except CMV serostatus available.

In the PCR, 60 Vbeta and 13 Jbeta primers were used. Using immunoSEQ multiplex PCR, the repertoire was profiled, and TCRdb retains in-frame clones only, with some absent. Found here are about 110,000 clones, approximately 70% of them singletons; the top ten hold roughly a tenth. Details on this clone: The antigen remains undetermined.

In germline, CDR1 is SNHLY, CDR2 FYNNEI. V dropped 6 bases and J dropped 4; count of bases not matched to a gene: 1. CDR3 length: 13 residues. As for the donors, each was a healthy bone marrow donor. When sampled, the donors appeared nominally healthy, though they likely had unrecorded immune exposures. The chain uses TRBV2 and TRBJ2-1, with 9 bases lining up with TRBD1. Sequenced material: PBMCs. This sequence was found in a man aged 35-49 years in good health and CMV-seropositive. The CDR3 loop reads CASRDRGYNEQFF. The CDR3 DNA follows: TGTGCCAGCAGGGACAGGGGTTACAATGAGCAGTTCTTC.